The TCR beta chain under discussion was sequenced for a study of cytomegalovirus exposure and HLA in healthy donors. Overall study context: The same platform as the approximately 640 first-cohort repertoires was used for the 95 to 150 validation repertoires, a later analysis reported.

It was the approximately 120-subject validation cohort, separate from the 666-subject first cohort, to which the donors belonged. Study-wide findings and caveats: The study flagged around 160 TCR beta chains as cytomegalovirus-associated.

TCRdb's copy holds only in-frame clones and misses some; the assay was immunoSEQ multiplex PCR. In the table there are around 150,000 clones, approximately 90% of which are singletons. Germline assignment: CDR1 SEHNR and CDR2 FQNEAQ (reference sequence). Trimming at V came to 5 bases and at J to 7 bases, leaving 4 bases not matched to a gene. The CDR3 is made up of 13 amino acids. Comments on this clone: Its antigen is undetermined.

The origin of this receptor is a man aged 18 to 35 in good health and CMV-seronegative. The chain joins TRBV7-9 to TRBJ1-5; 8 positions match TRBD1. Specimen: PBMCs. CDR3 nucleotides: TGTGCCAGCAGCCAGGGGGCGCAGCAGCCCCAGCATTTT. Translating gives CASSQGAQQPQHF. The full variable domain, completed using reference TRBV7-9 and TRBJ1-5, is DTGVSQNPRHKITKRGQNVTFRCDPISEHNRLYWYRQTLGQGPEFLTYFQNEAQLEKSRLLSDRFSAERPKGSFSTLEIQRTEQGDSAMYLCASSQGAQQPQHFGDGTRLSIL.